The clone carrying this T cell receptor (beta chain) was detected once. No antigen is known for it. Using immunoSEQ multiplex PCR, the repertoire was profiled, and TCRdb retains in-frame clones only, with some absent. The table lists over 95,000 clones, roughly 86% of them singletons. The study pooled second doses at about 4 or about 12 weeks. This entry is derived from a study of T cell responses to AZD1222 COVID-19 vaccine. Broader study findings: Seropositive at baseline were only a handful of AZD1222 recipients. Most donors were white British and more were female, and clonal diversity was possibly underestimated. After the peak T cell response, and only then, were repertoires sampled.

The CDR3 is 12 amino acids. Germline lookup yields CDR1 ENHRY and CDR2 SYGVKD. Between the trimmed V and J ends, which lost 7 bases and 10 bases, there was a span of 14 bases. This receptor was obtained from an adult who received the AZD1222 COVID-19 vaccine. The chain couples TRBV10-3 to TRBJ2-1; maybe TRBD1 (6 bases). Sample: peripheral blood, taken 28 days after the second AZD1222 dose. CDR3 sequence: CAITKTGGEQFF. In nucleotides, the CDR3 is TGTGCCATCACCAAGACAGGCGGGGAGCAGTTCTTC.